This record concerns one T cell receptor beta chain sequence. No antigen is known for it. One end of the junction is discordant with germline, which a read error may explain. Using a constant-region primer and ProtoScript II reverse transcriptase, TCRbeta-specific cDNA was reverse-transcribed from around 500 ng total RNA. Three nested multiplex PCR rounds, following a slightly modified ARM-PCR procedure, were used to build the TCRbeta libraries. Each of the first two PCR rounds ran for roughly 11 cycles and used multiplex TRBV1-TRBV30 forward primers together with a Cbeta reverse primer. Sample barcodes and Illumina adapters were added in a final 25-cycle PCR using Deep VentR polymerase. Before sequencing, amplicons of 200-500 bp were purified from gel using a QIAquick gel extraction kit. TCRbeta amplicons were sequenced on an Illumina HiSeq 2500 with 250-bp paired-end reads. The original methods were these. To recover full CDR3 sequences, reads were quality-trimmed using Trimmomatic v0.33 and paired reads were then merged using FLASH v1.2.11. V, D and J germline segments were assigned to the rearranged TCRbeta sequences by MiGEC v1.2.1b. VDJtools v1.0.0 computed clonotype statistics and Shannon-Wiener diversity indices. To reduce sampling bias, subsequent analyses other than the diversity analysis used only the 250 most abundant clonotypes in each sample. TCRdb handled the public reads itself, with Q25 trimming in fastp and clone calling in MiXCR, and kept productive beta chains. When rows share a CDR3 protein, they turn into one entry using the most common DNA and genes. These V and J calls rely on TCRdb rather than the paper's analysis. The sample table contains more than 60,000 distinct CDR3 sequences; only one count was recorded for approximately 74% of them. Jointly, the top ten make up roughly a quarter of the sample.

Total RNA and DNA were co-extracted without cell sorting from roughly 20-30 mg of bulk tissue using the AllPrep DNA/RNA mini kit. Surgical resection was performed in China between late 2015 and early 2016 on a handful of patients with histopathologically diagnosed primary liver carcinoma. At the time of sampling, the patients had chronic HBV infection and had not received any treatment. Five spatially separated regions were sampled per tumor: superior, inferior, left-lateral and right-lateral poles, plus the tumor centre. Histology showed that every tumor sample contained more than 80% viable tumor cells. Pieces of fresh tumor and adjacent tissue were cut in half, with one half kept in RNAlater at -80 degrees C and the other half sent for histology. The germline V gene (reference sequence) yields SEHNR for CDR1 and FQNEAQ for CDR2. The CDR3 contains 16 residues, cysteine and phenylalanine counted. Just the 48-base CDR3 DNA is kept, in frame starting at base 1.

This sample is part of a study of tumor-infiltrating lymphocytes in primary liver carcinoma (dated by TCRdb to 2015 to 2018). For the wider study: Of the five patients, three men and two women aged 30 to 69 years, four had hepatocellular carcinoma and one had combined HCC and intrahepatic cholangiocarcinoma. A total of approximately 35 specimens from 5 patients underwent TCRbeta repertoire sequencing, comprising around 25 tumor regions, 5 adjacent noncancerous liver tissues and 5 peripheral blood samples. Samples yielded roughly 3.65 to 7.5 million productive TCRbeta reads; read depth did not differ significantly between tissue types. The five patients had tumors of stage T1-T3 N0M0, with maximum diameters ranging from 4.2 to 10 cm. Reproducibility between technical replicate repertoires was high, with correlation coefficients above 0.95 and mean shared-clone rates approximately 0.88. TCRbeta repertoire sequencing, expression microarrays and whole-exome sequencing were combined in the study across five regions of each liver tumor, with adjacent normal tissue and blood also included. To link TCRbeta repertoire diversity with the local molecular phenotype, the approximately 25 tumor region samples were profiled using Agilent mRNA microarrays. Here is what the overall study found, with its caveats: Only about 7-25% of top clones were found in all five regions of a tumor, suggesting spatial heterogeneity of tumor-infiltrating T cells. Pairs of tumor regions showed greater repertoire overlap (mean about 36%) than tumor-adjacent pairs (approximately 17%) or tumor-blood pairs (about 14%), which is consistent with antigen-driven expansion. Compared with blood, tumors had a significantly larger share of the repertoire taken up by the top 250 clones (p = 0.039). Only a few patients were included in the study, and the authors note that the findings should be validated in a larger study. Only the TCR beta chain was sequenced, so true repertoire diversity is likely underestimated because unpaired alpha chains were not captured. Because the samples were bulk and unsorted, CD4+ and CD8+ T cell repertoires could not be compared.

This receptor was obtained from a man aged 35-49 years with primary liver carcinoma and hepatitis B virus infection. The sequencing sample was made of liver tumor tissue from sampling region 4. Per the publication, the cell subset or site label means: tumor region T4, right-lateral pole. The V gene is TRBV7-9 and the J gene is TRBJ2-7; no D segment can be confidently identified. The CDR3 region has the sequence CAISPTPSSLSYEQYF. The nucleotides read TGTGCCATCAGCCCCACCCCTTCCTCACTATCCTACGAGCAGTACTTC.